The sample holds a few counts of the clone carrying this T cell receptor (beta chain). Its antigen is not known. Looked up from germline, CDR1 is GTSNPN and CDR2 is SVGIG (reference sequence). The CDR3 totals 12 residues. With 3 bases clipped from V and 5 bases from J, the junction kept 3 bases outside the gene matches. This sample is drawn from a study of beta chain features in type 1 diabetes. Study-wide results and caveats: Insertions at VDJ junctions were less frequent in type 1 diabetes patients. These patients also deleted more nucleotides at the same junctions.

The authors reverse transcribed all of the isolated RNA, so sequencing captured expressed TCRB transcripts. Sequencing was performed with immunoSEQ multiplex PCR; in TCRdb, only in-frame clones are kept and a portion is missing. The profile shows just over 450,000 clones, about 30% of them singletons. This clonotype was obtained from a man aged 18-30 years in good health. The chain recombines TRBV30 with TRBJ2-7; 8 bases are a match to TRBD1. The sequenced sample consisted of naive CD4+ T cells from blood. CDR3 sequence: CAWSETGDEQYF. The CDR3 DNA follows: TGTGCCTGGAGCGAGACAGGGGACGAGCAGTACTTC.